This T cell receptor (beta chain) was obtained from a study of T-cell memory formation after mild COVID-19. At the level of the study: Clustering of TCRs was largely donor specific.

TCRdb reanalysed the 5' RACE reads using MiXCR and keeps one entry per CDR3 protein. The table records about 100,000 distinct CDR3 sequences, around 14% of them present only once. In this sample, this clonotype turned up a few times. This CDR3 contains 15 residues. Germline CDR1 MNHEY, CDR2 SVGEGT. The junction had 6 bases not matched to a gene; V was cut back by 4 bases and J by 2 bases. This TCR came from a man in his late teens or twenties who had mild COVID-19 (a few samples of this study predate the infection). Cell type and time point are not known. The chain uses TRBV6-2 or TRBV6-3 and TRBJ1-1, with 8 bases matching TRBD1. The sequenced material came from PBMCs or a T cell subset sorted from them (not recorded which). The CDR3 coding sequence is TGTGCCAGCAGTTTTACCGGGACAGGAAACACTGAAGCTTTCTTT. Amino acid sequence: CASSFTGTGNTEAFF.